Detailed here is one TCR beta chain. The data were taken from a study of blood T cell repertoires in COVID-19. Across the whole study: Italy, Spain and the United States were the sources of the convalescent and acute COVID-19 samples. From T cells, B-cell-depleted T cells, or PBMCs came the material, which was cDNA or gDNA.

TCRdb keeps only in-frame clones here, not all; method: immunoSEQ multiplex PCR. The sample holds approximately 200,000 clones, less than 90% seen once. This CDR3 is built from 14 residues. The V gene's germline CDR1 is SNHLY and CDR2 FYNNEI. The ends were cut back, 4 bases at V and 3 bases at J, with 10 bases in the middle. The sequence derives from a man between 65 and 85 years old with active or convalescent COVID-19. The chain uses TRBV2 and TRBJ1-3; D perhaps matches TRBD1 (5 bases). Sequenced sample: peripheral blood. This CDR3 reads CASSVGHFGNTIYF. The CDR3, as DNA: TGTGCCAGCAGTGTGGGGCATTTTGGAAACACCATATATTTT. The full variable domain, completed using reference TRBV2 and TRBJ1-3, is EPEVTQTPSHQVTQMGQEVILRCVPISNHLYFYWYRQILGQKVEFLVSFYNNEISEKSEIFDDQFSVERPDGSNFTLKIRSTKLEDSAMYFCASSVGHFGNTIYFGEGSWLTVV.